Each of the 30 T cell receptor beta chains below was sequenced from the same sample in a study of blood T cell repertoires in COVID-19. Measured with immunoSEQ multiplex PCR; TCRdb has only the in-frame clones, and not every one. The table records some 190,000 clones, roughly 81% of them present only once. The sample taken for sequencing was peripheral blood. The source is a middle-aged woman with COVID-19, enrolled during active disease.

The chain couples TRBV5-1 to TRBJ2-7; TRBD2 aligns across 14 bases. The CDR3 loop spans 15 amino acids. The germline CDR1 and CDR2 sequences are SGHRS and YFSETQ. V shed 5 bases and J 7 bases; nucleotides not matched to a gene: 8. The CDR3: CASRNRLAGGDEQYF. The CDR3 nucleotides are TGCGCCAGCAGGAATCGACTAGCGGGAGGGGATGAGCAGTACTTC. The whole variable domain, filled in from reference TRBV5-1 and TRBJ2-7, reads KAGVTQTPRYLIKTRGQQVTLSCSPISGHRSVSWYQQTPGQGLQFLFEYFSETQRNKGNFPGRFSGRQFSNSRSEMNVSTLELGDSALYLCASRNRLAGGDEQYFGPGTRLTVT.

The chain employs TRBV18 and TRBJ1-5, with D unclear. The germline V and J ends were trimmed by 6 bases and 7 bases, with 13 bases remaining between them. This CDR3 spans 13 amino acids. CDR1 and CDR2 from the germline V gene are KGHSH and LQKENI. CDR3 bases: TGTGCCAGCTCCGTTAAGGAGTACCAGCCCCAGCATTTT. Translating it yields CASSVKEYQPQHF.

The rearrangement uses TRBV5-5 and TRBJ1-2; D call uncertain. V shed 10 bases and J shed 5 bases, with 9 bases lying between them. The V gene's germline CDR1 is SGHKS and CDR2 YYEKEE (reference sequence). This CDR3 region has 10 residues. DNA of the CDR3: TGTGCCCAACCCCTATATGGCTACACCTTC. This gives the protein CAQPLYGYTF.

This rearrangement joins TRBV28 to TRBJ2-3; D gene uncertain. There are 13 residues in the CDR3. CDR1 and CDR2 (germline): MDHEN, SYDVKM. V was pared by 3 bases and J by 7 bases, with 11 bases between. The CDR3 DNA follows: TGTGCCAGCAGTTTCCAATCCGCGCATACGCAGTATTTT. This codes for CASSFQSAHTQYF.

V gene TRBV19 combines with J gene TRBJ2-1, with TRBD2 matching 8 bases. V dropped 3 bases and J dropped 13; count of bases not matched to a gene: 11. Germline V gene data show CDR1 as LNHDA and CDR2 as SQIVND (reference sequence). CDR3 length: 14 residues. The CDR3 loop reads CASSIRTSGNRQFF. The CDR3 coding sequence is TGTGCCAGTAGTATTCGAACTAGCGGAAATCGCCAGTTCTTC.

The chain joins TRBV9 to TRBJ2-1; 8 bases line up with TRBD2. After removal of 4 bases from V and 12 bases from J, the junction contained 9 bases not matched to a gene. This CDR3 is 13 amino acids long. Per the germline V gene, CDR1 is SGDLS and CDR2 is YYNGEE. CDR3 in amino acids: CASSPSGREGQFF. The CDR3, as DNA: TGTGCCAGCAGCCCATCCGGGAGGGAAGGGCAGTTCTTC. Variable domain in full (rest from reference TRBV9 and TRBJ2-1): DSGVTQTPKHLITATGQRVTLRCSPRSGDLSVYWYQQSLDQGLQFLIQYYNGEERAKGNILERFSAQQFPDLHSELNLSSLELGDSALYFCASSPSGREGQFFGPGTRLTVL.

This clone was seen a few times. This chain joins TRBV4-1 and TRBJ1-5; 10 bases are a match to TRBD1. With 8 bases clipped from V and 0 bases from J, the junction kept 7 bases outside the gene matches. Germline-derived CDR1 and CDR2 are MGHRA and YSYEKL. The CDR3 is made up of 16 amino acids. The CDR3 DNA reads as TGCGCCAGCCCGGGACAGGGGTATAGTAGCAATCAGCCCCAGCATTTT. Translating gives CASPGQGYSSNQPQHF.

V gene TRBV9 combines with J gene TRBJ2-1; TRBD2 aligns across 14 bases. Germline V gene data show CDR1 as SGDLS and CDR2 as YYNGEE. The V segment lost 0 bases and the J segment 7 bases; nucleotides outside the gene matches: 6. This CDR3 has 17 amino acids. The CDR3 bases are TGTGCCAGCAGCGTAGCCCGGACTAGCGGGGGGCTGAATGAGCAGTTCTTC. It yields the protein CASSVARTSGGLNEQFF.

The V call is TRBV5-1, the J call TRBJ2-7, with 8 bases lining up with TRBD1. With 1 base clipped from V and 7 bases from J, the junction kept 4 bases outside the gene matches. This CDR3 has 13 amino acids. Looked up from germline, CDR1 is SGHRS and CDR2 is YFSETQ. This CDR3 reads CASSLQGAKEQYF. The CDR3, as DNA: TGCGCCAGCAGCTTGCAGGGGGCCAAAGAGCAGTACTTC.

The genes are TRBV5-1 and TRBJ2-6; maybe TRBD2 (6 bases). There are 16 residues in the CDR3. The germline gives CDR1 SGHRS, CDR2 YFSETQ. Trimming left V 4 bases short and J 3 bases short, with 14 bases between. The DNA of the CDR3 is TGCGCCAGCAGCCCGTCCAGGGACTTTGGGGCCAACGTCCTGACTTTC. This sequence encodes CASSPSRDFGANVLTF.

The chain uses TRBV5-6 and TRBJ2-7, with D possibly TRBD1 on 6 matching bases. V lost 4 bases and J lost 2, with 16 bases in between. CDR1 SGHDT and CDR2 YYEEEE come from the germline V gene. The CDR3 is made up of 15 amino acids. The CDR3: CASSPRDILTYEQYF. For the CDR3, the DNA is TGTGCCAGCAGCCCAAGGGACATCTTAACCTACGAGCAGTACTTC.

The chain carries TRBV7-9 and TRBJ2-7, with 10 bases lining up with TRBD2. CDR1 is SEHNR and CDR2 is FQNEAQ in the germline V gene (reference sequence). V gave up 4 bases and J gave up 5 bases; unmatched junction bases: 14. The CDR3 sequence is 17 residues long. Written as DNA, the CDR3 is TGTGCCAGCAGCTCCTGGGCGGGGACTAGCGACACTCACGAGCAGTACTTC. Translation gives CASSSWAGTSDTHEQYF.

In DNA form, the CDR3 reads TGTGCCAGCAGCCCAGGGTACCTCTCCCAAGAGACCCAGTACTTC. Amino acid sequence: CASSPGYLSQETQYF. The chain recombines TRBV14 with TRBJ2-5, with a weak D call TRBD1 (5 bases). The V and J ends lost 4 bases and 1 base respectively, with 13 bases between them. Germline V gives CDR1 SGHDN, CDR2 FVKESK. The CDR3 totals 15 residues.

The chain couples TRBV7-9 to TRBJ2-7; weak D call: TRBD2 (5 bases). The V and J ends lost 2 bases and 2 bases respectively, with 7 bases between them. Germline assignment: CDR1 SEHNR and CDR2 FQNEAQ (reference sequence). The CDR3 spans 13 residues. The CDR3, as DNA: TGTGCCAGCAGCTTATTCGGGACCTACGAGCAGTACTTC. Its translation is CASSLFGTYEQYF.

The CDR3 spells CASAGEGTEAFF. CDR3 DNA sequence: TGTGCCAGCGCGGGTGAGGGCACTGAAGCTTTCTTT. The V gene is TRBV18, the J gene TRBJ1-1; D gene ambiguous. The V gene's germline CDR1 is KGHSH and CDR2 LQKENI. Deletions cut 8 bases from V and 4 bases from J, with 11 bases between. This CDR3 has 12 residues.

V and J are TRBV9 and TRBJ2-3, with 8 nucleotides matching TRBD1. Germline-derived CDR1 and CDR2 are SGDLS and YYNGEE. This CDR3 has 16 amino acids. Losses at the gene ends were 2 bases for V and 4 bases for J; bases not matched to a gene: 9. CDR3 sequence (DNA): TGTGCCAGCAGCGTGGAACCCGCAGGGGGCGCAGATACGCAGTATTTT. Protein sequence: CASSVEPAGGADTQYF.

The V gene is TRBV7-3, the J gene TRBJ2-3, with 10 bases matching TRBD2. V lost 5 bases, J lost 5 bases, and 7 bases stayed unmatched. Germline loops: CDR1 SGHTA, CDR2 FQGTGA. There are 15 residues in the CDR3. The CDR3: CASSVAGGSLDTQYF. The CDR3 nucleotides read TGTGCCAGCAGCGTAGCGGGAGGTAGTTTAGATACGCAGTATTTT. Filled out from reference TRBV7-3 and TRBJ2-3, the complete variable domain reads GAGVSQTPSNKVTEKGKYVELRCDPISGHTALYWYRQSLGQGPEFLIYFQGTGAADDSGLPNDRFFAVRPEGSVSTLKIQRTERGDSAVYLCASSVAGGSLDTQYFGPGTRLTVL.

This rearrangement joins TRBV2 to TRBJ2-7, with a tentative D call TRBD2 (5 bases). Germline CDR1 reads SNHLY; CDR2 reads FYNNEI. CDR3 length: 15 amino acids. With 2 bases removed from V and 3 bases from J, the gap between germline ends came to 14 bases. The CDR3 DNA is TGTGCCAGCAGTGAAATCCTGCTAGCCAGCTACGAGCAGTACTTC. This sequence encodes CASSEILLASYEQYF.

The V call is TRBV14, the J call TRBJ2-5, with D tentatively TRBD1 (5 bases). Germline V gives CDR1 SGHDN, CDR2 FVKESK. This CDR3 is built from 16 residues. V was cut by 1 base and J by 4 bases, with 16 bases left in between. The CDR3 coding sequence is TGTGCCAGCAGCCAAGGTGGCAGGGCATTCGGAGAGACCCAGTACTTC. Translating it yields CASSQGGRAFGETQYF.

CDR3 in amino acids: CASSPGLAVYNEQFF. CDR3 DNA: TGCGCCAGCAGCCCCGGACTAGCGGTCTACAATGAGCAGTTCTTC. The chain recombines TRBV5-1 with TRBJ2-1; 10 positions agree with TRBD2. The CDR3 has 15 residues. CDR1 SGHRS and CDR2 YFSETQ come from the germline V gene. V trimming: 4 bases; J trimming: 3 bases; junction bases outside the gene matches: 4.

The V gene is TRBV19, the J gene TRBJ1-1; TRBD1 matches at 8 bases. This CDR3 has 12 amino acids. Germline lookup yields CDR1 LNHDA and CDR2 SQIVND (reference sequence). The V segment lost 5 bases and the J segment 10 bases; nucleotides outside the gene matches: 6. CDR3 sequence (DNA): TGTGCCAGTAGTCCGACAGGGGCACGAGCTTTCTTT. Translating gives CASSPTGARAFF.

This clone was seen a few times. The V and J genes are TRBV6-4 and TRBJ2-1; TRBD2 agrees at 12 bases. CDR1 is MRHNA, CDR2 SNTAGT, per germline. This CDR3 is 17 amino acids long. With 8 bases clipped from V and 6 bases from J, the junction kept 14 bases outside the gene matches. CDR3 protein: CASSRNLLAGGFNEQFF. For the CDR3, the DNA is TGTGCCAGCTCCCGGAATTTACTAGCGGGGGGCTTCAATGAGCAGTTCTTC.

This clone has only one observation. V gene TRBV6-5 combines with J gene TRBJ2-7; weak D call: TRBD2 (5 bases). Germline CDR1 reads MNHEY; CDR2 reads SVGAGI. The CDR3 has 13 amino acids. V was trimmed by 6 bases and J by 2 bases, leaving 11 bases between them. The CDR3 nucleotides are TGTGCCAGCAGGGGGAGTTCCCCCTACGAGCAGTACTTC. Protein sequence: CASRGSSPYEQYF.

This clone appeared once. The chain couples TRBV5-1 to TRBJ1-1, with TRBD1 matching over 8 bases. The CDR3 extends over 17 amino acids. Trimming removed 4 bases from V and 4 bases from J; junction bases left unmatched: 15. From germline, CDR1 is SGHRS and CDR2 YFSETQ. In DNA, the CDR3 is TGCGCCAGCAGCCCCCTCGCAGCAGGGGGCCGATCCACTGAAGCTTTCTTT. Encoded protein: CASSPLAAGGRSTEAFF.

This chain joins TRBV7-8 and TRBJ2-7, with 9 positions matching TRBD2. CDR1 is SGHVS, CDR2 FQNEAQ, per germline. The ends lost 5 bases at V and 3 bases at J; junction bases unmatched: 8. This CDR3 is 15 amino acids long. CDR3 sequence: CASSTTSGELYEQYF. The DNA for the CDR3 is TGTGCCAGCAGCACGACTAGCGGTGAGCTCTACGAGCAGTACTTC.

The chain has TRBV3-1 (or the pseudogene TRBV3-2) and TRBJ2-5, with 10 bases that match TRBD2. The CDR3 extends over 16 amino acids. Germline CDR1 is LGHDT and CDR2 is YNNKEL (reference sequence). The ends lost 4 bases at V and 1 base at J; junction bases unmatched: 6. CDR3 coding DNA: TGTGCCAGCAGCCCCGGGACTAGCGAATTCCAAGAGACCCAGTACTTC. It specifies CASSPGTSEFQETQYF.

V usage is TRBV28 and J usage is TRBJ1-1; 7 nucleotides match TRBD1. The CDR3 contains 15 residues. From germline, CDR1 is MDHEN and CDR2 SYDVKM. The V segment lost 3 bases and the J segment 0 bases; nucleotides outside the gene matches: 4. CDR3 residues: CASSLQGVLNTEAFF. CDR3 DNA: TGTGCCAGCAGTTTGCAGGGGGTCTTGAACACTGAAGCTTTCTTT.

The chain carries TRBV27 and TRBJ2-2; 7 bases are a match to TRBD1. This CDR3 comprises 14 residues. The ends lost 6 bases at V and 5 bases at J; junction bases unmatched: 6. CDR1 MNHEY and CDR2 SMNVEV come from the germline V gene (reference sequence). This CDR3 is CASRGTARTGELFF. Here the CDR3 DNA reads TGTGCCAGCAGGGGGACAGCAAGGACCGGGGAGCTGTTTTTT.

The chain has TRBV19 and TRBJ2-1; 9 bases map to TRBD1. This CDR3 is 14 amino acids long. Germline V lookup: CDR1 LNHDA, CDR2 SQIVND (reference sequence). V dropped 10 bases and J dropped 2; count of bases not matched to a gene: 6. The CDR3 DNA sequence: TGTGCCACGCATAGGACAGGGGCCTACAATGAGCAGTTCTTC. It is translated as CATHRTGAYNEQFF.

The chain couples TRBV19 to TRBJ2-7; TRBD1 agrees at 10 bases. Germline CDR1 LNHDA, CDR2 SQIVND (reference sequence). With V trimmed by 4 bases and J by 7 bases, 7 bases remained unmatched. The CDR3 has 14 residues. CDR3 sequence: CASSTRDRGREQYF. The CDR3 nucleotides are TGTGCCAGTAGTACCCGGGACAGGGGCCGGGAGCAGTACTTC. The full variable domain, in which reference TRBV19 and TRBJ2-7 provide the parts outside the CDR3, is DGGITQSPKYLFRKEGQNVTLSCEQNLNHDAMYWYRQDPGQGLRLIYYSQIVNDFQKGDIAEGYSVSREKKESFPLTVTSAQKNPTAFYLCASSTRDRGREQYFGPGTRLTVT.